This TCR beta chain was profiled in a study of OX40 agonist ivuxolimab in advanced cancers. Overall study context: Of mixed ages from about 20 to 85 and averaging roughly 66 years, the group was 65% to 85% male.

Study-level results: At 0.1-3.0 mg/kg, partial responders had clonal expansion among the lowest observed. CD4+ T cells averaged fewer expanded clones than CD8+ T cells.

To note about this clone: Its antigen remains unidentified.

V was pared by 5 bases and J by 0 bases, with 15 bases between. The CDR3 runs to 16 residues. Germline CDR1 reads SGHTA; CDR2 reads FQGNSA. The protocol was immunoSEQ multiplex PCR, while the TCRdb copy is restricted to in-frame clones and leaves out a portion. The top ten hold less than 5% of the sample, which has roughly 50,000 clones, around four fifths seen once. The source was CD4+ or CD8+ T cells sorted from blood, collected in a trial of the OX40 agonist ivuxolimab. The chain recombines TRBV7-2 with TRBJ2-3, with D uncertain. This sequence originates from an adult with an advanced solid tumor such as melanoma, head and neck, liver or kidney cancer. CDR3 region: CASSLGSVKSTDTQYF. The CDR3 DNA is TGTGCCAGCAGCCTAGGATCCGTCAAAAGCACAGATACGCAGTATTTT.